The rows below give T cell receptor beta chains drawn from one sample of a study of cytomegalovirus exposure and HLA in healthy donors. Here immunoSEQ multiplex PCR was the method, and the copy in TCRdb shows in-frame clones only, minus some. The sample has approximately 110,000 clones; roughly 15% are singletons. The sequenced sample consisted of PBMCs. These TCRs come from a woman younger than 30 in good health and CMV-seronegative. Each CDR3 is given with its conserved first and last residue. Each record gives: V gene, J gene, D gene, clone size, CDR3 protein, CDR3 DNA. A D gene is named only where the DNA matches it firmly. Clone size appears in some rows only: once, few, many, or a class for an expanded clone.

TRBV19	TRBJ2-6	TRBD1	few	CASGLRTGTSGANVLTF	TGTGCCAGTGGACTGAGGACAGGAACCTCTGGGGCCAACGTCCTGACTTTC
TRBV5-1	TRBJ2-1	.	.	CASSVDSHNEQFF	TGCGCCAGCAGCGTGGACAGCCACAATGAGCAGTTCTTC
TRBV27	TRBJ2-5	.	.	CASGWTEVQTQYF	TGTGCCAGCGGATGGACTGAGGTGCAGACCCAGTACTTC
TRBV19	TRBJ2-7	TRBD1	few	CASQMEGTGALGYEQYF	TGTGCCAGCCAAATGGAGGGGACAGGGGCCCTAGGGTACGAGCAGTACTTC
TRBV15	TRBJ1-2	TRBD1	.	CATSRFPGTEYGYTF	TGTGCCACCAGCCGCTTTCCCGGGACAGAATATGGCTACACCTTC
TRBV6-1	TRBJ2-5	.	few	CASAPSEKETQYF	TGTGCCAGCGCCCCTAGCGAAAAAGAGACCCAGTACTTC
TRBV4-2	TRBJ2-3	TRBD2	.	CASSQGTSGGTDTQYF	TGTGCCAGCAGCCAAGGGACTAGCGGGGGCACAGATACGCAGTATTTT
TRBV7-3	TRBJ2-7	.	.	CASSPAGPSYEQYF	TGTGCCAGCAGCCCCGCGGGCCCCTCCTACGAGCAGTACTTC
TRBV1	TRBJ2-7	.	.	CTSSRELAPLYEQYF	TGCACCAGCAGCCGAGAACTAGCTCCTCTTTACGAGCAGTACTTC
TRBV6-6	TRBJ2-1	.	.	CASSQLTSYNEQFF	TGTGCCAGCAGCCAGCTGACTAGTTACAATGAGCAGTTCTTC
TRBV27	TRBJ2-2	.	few	CASSLLYSGELFF	TGTGCCAGCAGTTTACTGTATTCCGGGGAGCTGTTTTTT
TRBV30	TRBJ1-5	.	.	CAWRRAGVQPQHF	TGTGCCTGGAGGCGGGCAGGGGTTCAGCCCCAGCATTTT
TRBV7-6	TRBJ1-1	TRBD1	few	CASSPRQGAGTEAFF	TGTGCCAGCAGCCCACGACAGGGGGCGGGTACTGAAGCTTTCTTT
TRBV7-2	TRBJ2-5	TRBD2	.	CASSSPTSGRETQYF	TGTGCCAGCAGCTCCCCGACTAGCGGGAGGGAGACCCAGTACTTC
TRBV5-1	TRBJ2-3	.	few	CASSLDADTQYF	TGCGCCAGCAGCTTGGATGCGGATACGCAGTATTTT
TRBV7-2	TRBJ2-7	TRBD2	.	CASSLGGDSSYEQYF	TGTGCCAGCAGCTTGGGGGGGGATAGCTCCTACGAGCAGTACTTC
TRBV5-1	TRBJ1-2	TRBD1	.	CASSFDRAGYTF	TGCGCCAGCAGCTTTGACAGGGCGGGCTACACCTTC
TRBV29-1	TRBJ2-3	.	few	CSVVNRVSTDTQYF	TGCAGCGTTGTGAATCGGGTTAGCACAGATACGCAGTATTTT
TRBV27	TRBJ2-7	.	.	CASSFGEGEQYF	TGTGCCAGCAGTTTCGGGGAAGGCGAGCAGTACTTC
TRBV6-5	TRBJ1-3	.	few	CASGKGSGNTIYF	TGTGCCAGCGGAAAGGGGTCTGGAAACACCATATATTTT
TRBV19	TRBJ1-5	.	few	CASSIYGGQPQHF	TGTGCCAGTAGTATTTACGGGGGTCAGCCCCAGCATTTT
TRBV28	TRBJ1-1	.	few	CASSLGQNTEAFF	TGTGCCAGCAGTTTAGGACAGAACACTGAAGCTTTCTTT
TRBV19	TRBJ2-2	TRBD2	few	CASSKLASNTGELFF	TGTGCCAGTAGTAAACTAGCGTCGAACACCGGGGAGCTGTTTTTT
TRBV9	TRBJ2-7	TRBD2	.	CASSVKVASGMEEQYF	TGTGCCAGCAGCGTAAAAGTGGCTAGCGGGATGGAAGAGCAGTACTTC
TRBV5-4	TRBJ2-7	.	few	CASSTDTREQYF	TGTGCCAGCAGCACAGACACACGCGAGCAGTACTTC
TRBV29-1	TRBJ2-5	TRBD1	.	CSAGQGPGETQYF	TGCAGCGCTGGACAGGGCCCGGGCGAGACCCAGTACTTC
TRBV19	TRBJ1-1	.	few	CASSILGQGNTEAFF	TGTGCCAGTAGTATCCTGGGGCAGGGAAACACTGAAGCTTTCTTT
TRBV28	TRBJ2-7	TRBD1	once	CASSTWDRVPYEQYF	TGTGCCAGCAGTACATGGGACAGGGTTCCCTACGAGCAGTACTTC
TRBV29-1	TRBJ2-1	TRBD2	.	CSIGGLAGGPYNEQFF	TGCAGCATTGGGGGACTAGCGGGAGGACCCTACAATGAGCAGTTCTTC
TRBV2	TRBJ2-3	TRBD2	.	CASSGRLAGGPGTDTQYF	TGTGCCAGCAGTGGCCGACTAGCGGGAGGCCCGGGGACAGATACGCAGTATTTT
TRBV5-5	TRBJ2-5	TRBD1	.	CASSLGGQGVLQETQYF	TGTGCCAGCAGCTTGGGTGGACAGGGGGTACTTCAAGAGACCCAGTACTTC
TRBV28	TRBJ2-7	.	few	CASSLELAGSYEQYF	TGTGCCAGCAGTTTAGAACTAGCCGGGTCCTACGAGCAGTACTTC
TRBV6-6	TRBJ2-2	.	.	CASSSSGTLNTGELFF	TGTGCCAGCAGTTCGTCCGGGACACTGAACACCGGGGAGCTGTTTTTT
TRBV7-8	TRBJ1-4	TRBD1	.	CASSPGTGAPNEKLFF	TGTGCCAGCAGCCCCGGGACAGGGGCCCCTAATGAAAAACTGTTTTTT
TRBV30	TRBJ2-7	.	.	CAWSVGQGRIYEQYF	TGTGCCTGGAGTGTTGGCCAGGGGCGCATCTACGAGCAGTACTTC
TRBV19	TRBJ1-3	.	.	CASSTSGNTIYF	TGTGCCAGTAGTACCAGTGGAAACACCATATATTTT
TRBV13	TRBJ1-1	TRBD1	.	CASSLDRGTEAFF	TGTGCCAGCAGCTTAGACAGGGGTACTGAAGCTTTCTTT
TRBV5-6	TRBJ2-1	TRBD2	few	CASSLGGRDYLYNEQFF	TGTGCCAGCAGCTTGGGGGGTCGGGACTACCTTTACAATGAGCAGTTCTTC
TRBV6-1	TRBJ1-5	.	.	CASSEQGGQPQHF	TGTGCCAGCAGTGAACAGGGAGGGCAGCCCCAGCATTTT
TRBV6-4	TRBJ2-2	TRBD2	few	CASSEGLAGAGELFF	TGTGCCAGCAGTGAAGGACTAGCGGGGGCCGGGGAGCTGTTTTTT
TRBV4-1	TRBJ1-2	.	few	CASSQILLNYYGYTF	TGCGCCAGCAGCCAAATACTCCTAAACTACTATGGCTACACCTTC
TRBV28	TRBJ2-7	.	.	CASSYGGAYEQYF	TGTGCCAGCAGTTATGGCGGAGCCTACGAGCAGTACTTC
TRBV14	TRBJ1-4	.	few	CASSQERRQAKGEKLFF	TGTGCCAGCAGCCAAGAGCGAAGACAGGCCAAGGGAGAAAAACTGTTTTTT
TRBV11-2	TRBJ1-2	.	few	CASSGGNYGYTF	TGTGCCAGCAGTGGGGGGAACTATGGCTACACCTTC
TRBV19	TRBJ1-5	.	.	CASSTRLLGPNQPQHF	TGTGCCAGTAGTACCAGACTCTTGGGGCCTAATCAGCCCCAGCATTTT
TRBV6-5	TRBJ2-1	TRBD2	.	CASSSASGRQGEQFF	TGTGCCAGCTCAAGTGCTAGCGGGAGACAGGGTGAGCAGTTCTTC
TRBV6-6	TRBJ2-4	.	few	CASSAGTIAKNIQYF	TGTGCCAGCAGTGCCGGGACAATAGCCAAAAACATTCAGTACTTC
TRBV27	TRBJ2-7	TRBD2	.	CASSLEGSGGRSYEQYF	TGTGCCAGCAGTTTGGAGGGTAGCGGGGGGAGATCCTACGAGCAGTACTTC
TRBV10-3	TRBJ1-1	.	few	CAIKGPTNTEAFF	TGTGCCATCAAGGGGCCTACGAACACTGAAGCTTTCTTT
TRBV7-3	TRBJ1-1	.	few	CASSPRTSTEAFF	TGTGCCAGCAGCCCCCGGACAAGCACTGAAGCTTTCTTT
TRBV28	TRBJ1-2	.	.	CASSFSQGLYGYTF	TGTGCCAGCAGTTTCTCCCAGGGACTCTATGGCTACACCTTC
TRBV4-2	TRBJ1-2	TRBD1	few	CASSQDVGQENYGYTF	TGTGCCAGCAGCCAAGATGTGGGACAGGAGAACTATGGCTACACCTTC
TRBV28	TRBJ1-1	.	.	CASSSQNTEAFF	TGTGCCAGCAGTAGCCAGAACACTGAAGCTTTCTTT
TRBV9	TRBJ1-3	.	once	CASSPRGGAGNTIYF	TGTGCCAGCAGCCCCCGGGGGGGAGCTGGAAACACCATATATTTT
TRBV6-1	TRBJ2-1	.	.	CASTLGSSYNEQFF	TGTGCCAGCACCTTGGGGAGCTCCTACAATGAGCAGTTCTTC
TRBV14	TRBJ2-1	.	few	CASSPNYFNEQFF	TGTGCCAGCAGCCCAAACTACTTCAATGAGCAGTTCTTC
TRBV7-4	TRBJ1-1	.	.	CASSPQDQTMNTEAFF	TGTGCCAGCAGCCCACAGGACCAAACGATGAACACTGAAGCTTTCTTT